This T cell receptor (beta chain) was recorded in a study of blood T cell repertoires in COVID-19. Study-level information: In each case, the material was cDNA or gDNA derived from T cells, B-cell-depleted T cells, or PBMCs.

This CDR3 is 15 amino acids long. V lost 10 bases and J lost 5; bases outside the gene matches: 12. Germline-derived CDR1 and CDR2 are MDHEN and SYDVKM. Source study methods: Amplifying reference gene primers gave estimates of nucleated cell counts. Data came from immunoSEQ multiplex PCR; TCRdb stores just in-frame clones and leaves some out. That table supplies the V and J calls and clone size; D and trimming were determined from the DNA. The repertoire holds just over 300,000 clones, with over 85% as singletons. The chain carries TRBV28 and TRBJ2-1; the match to TRBD2 covers 9 bases. The clonotype was recovered from a young woman with COVID-19, enrolled during active disease. Sequenced material: peripheral blood. The CDR3 region has the DNA TGTGCCATTTCAGTTCGTCTAGCGGGGCACAATGAGCAGTTCTTC. Translating gives CAISVRLAGHNEQFF.